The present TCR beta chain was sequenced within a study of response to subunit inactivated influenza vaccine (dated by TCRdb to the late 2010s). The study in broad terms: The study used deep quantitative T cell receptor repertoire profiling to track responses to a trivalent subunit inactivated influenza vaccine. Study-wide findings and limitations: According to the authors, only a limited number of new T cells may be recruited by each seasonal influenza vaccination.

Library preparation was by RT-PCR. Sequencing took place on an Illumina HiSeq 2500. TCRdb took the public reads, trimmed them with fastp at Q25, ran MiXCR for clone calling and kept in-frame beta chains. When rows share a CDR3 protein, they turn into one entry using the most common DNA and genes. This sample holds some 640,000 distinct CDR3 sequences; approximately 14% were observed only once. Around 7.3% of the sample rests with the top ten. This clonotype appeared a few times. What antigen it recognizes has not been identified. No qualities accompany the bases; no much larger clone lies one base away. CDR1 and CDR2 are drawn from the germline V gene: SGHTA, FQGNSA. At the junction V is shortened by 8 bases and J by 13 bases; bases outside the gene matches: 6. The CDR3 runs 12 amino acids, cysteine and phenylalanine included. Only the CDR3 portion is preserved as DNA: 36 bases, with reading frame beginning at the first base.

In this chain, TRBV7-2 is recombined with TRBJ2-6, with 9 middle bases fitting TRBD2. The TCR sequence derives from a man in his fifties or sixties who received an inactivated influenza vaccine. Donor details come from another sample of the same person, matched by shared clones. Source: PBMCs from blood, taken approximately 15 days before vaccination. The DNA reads TGTGCCAGCGGCGGGAGGGTCCTAGTCCTGACTTTC. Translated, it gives CASGGRVLVLTF.